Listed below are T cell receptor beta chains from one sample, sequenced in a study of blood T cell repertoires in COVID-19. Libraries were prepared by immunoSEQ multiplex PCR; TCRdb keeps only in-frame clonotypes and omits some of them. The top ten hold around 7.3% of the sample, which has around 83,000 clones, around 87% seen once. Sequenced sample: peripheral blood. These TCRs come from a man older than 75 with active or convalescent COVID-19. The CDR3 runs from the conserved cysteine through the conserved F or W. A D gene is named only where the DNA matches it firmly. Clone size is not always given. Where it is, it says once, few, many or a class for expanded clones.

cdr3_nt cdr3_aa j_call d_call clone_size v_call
TGTGCCAGTCAAAGGTGGGGCGGGCGGGGCGAGACCCAGTACTTC CASQRWGGRGETQYF TRBJ2-5 - - TRBV6-5
TGCGCCAGCAGCCCCACACCAGGGGTCGATAATTCACCCCTCCACTTT CASSPTPGVDNSPLHF TRBJ1-6 - - TRBV5-1
TGTGCCAGCAACGACCAGAGAATAACAGCGAACACCGGGGAGCTGTTTTTT CASNDQRITANTGELFF TRBJ2-2 - - TRBV9
TGCGCCAGCAGCTGGGACAGCAGCTCTGGAAACACCATATATTTT CASSWDSSSGNTIYF TRBJ1-3 TRBD1 - TRBV5-1
TGTGCCACCAGTGAGACCACAGGTCCAGATACGCAGTATTTT CATSETTGPDTQYF TRBJ2-3 - - TRBV24-1
TGTGCCAGCAGTGAAGGAGGTAGCAACACCGGGGAGCTGTTTTTT CASSEGGSNTGELFF TRBJ2-2 - - TRBV6-1
TGTGCCAGCAGCCAACAGGGCAGAGACTATGGCTACACCTTC CASSQQGRDYGYTF TRBJ1-2 - - TRBV3-1/TRBV3-2
TGTGCCAGCAGCCCGCGGGCTTGGGCAGCTTATCAGCCCCAGCATTTT CASSPRAWAAYQPQHF TRBJ1-5 - - TRBV7-8
TGTGCCAGCAGTGGAACTAGCACAGATACGCAGTATTTT CASSGTSTDTQYF TRBJ2-3 - - TRBV2
TGCGCCAGCAGCCGGGAGGAGAAATCAAAACTGTTTTTT CASSREEKSKLFF TRBJ1-4 - once TRBV5-1
TGTGCCAGCAGTTCGACAGAGGAAGCTTTCTTT CASSSTEEAFF TRBJ1-1 - - TRBV28
TGTGCCAGCAGCTCCACAGGGGACCTCCAAGAGACCCAGTACTTC CASSSTGDLQETQYF TRBJ2-5 TRBD1 - TRBV7-9
TGTGCAAGTCGCTTTCCCTCGGGGCCCATGAGCGGGAGAAAGTTTTACAATGAGCAGTTCTTC CASRFPSGPMSGRKFYNEQFF TRBJ2-1 - - TRBV12-2
TGTGCCAGTAGAGGGACAGGGGGCCTTGGCTACACCTTC CASRGTGGLGYTF TRBJ1-2 TRBD1 - TRBV19
TGTGCCAGCAGCCCAAGGTTTCAGGGGGCAAGAACTGAAGCTTTCTTT CASSPRFQGARTEAFF TRBJ1-1 TRBD1 few TRBV3-1/TRBV3-2
TGTGCCAGCAGCTTAGACGGACAGGGTCGCATTGGCTACACCTTC CASSLDGQGRIGYTF TRBJ1-2 TRBD1 - TRBV7-8
TGTGCCAGTAGTATAGCGACTAGCGGGAGCTCCTACAATGAGCAGTTCTTC CASSIATSGSSYNEQFF TRBJ2-1 TRBD2 - TRBV19
TGTGCCAGCAGTTACCCGGACAGGCGCTATGGCTACACCTTC CASSYPDRRYGYTF TRBJ1-2 TRBD1 - TRBV6-6
TGTGCCAGCAGTCCTTCTACTAGCGGAATGTACCAAGAGACCCAGTACTTC CASSPSTSGMYQETQYF TRBJ2-5 TRBD2 few TRBV6-6
TGTGCCAGCAGCTTCATCTCTGGAAACACCATATATTTT CASSFISGNTIYF TRBJ1-3 - few TRBV7-8
TGTGCCAGTAGTACCAGACAAAGAGAATCTGCCACCATATATTTT CASSTRQRESATIYF TRBJ1-3 - - TRBV19
TGTGCCAGCAGCTTAGTCCTAGCGGGAGGAACAGATACGCAGTATTTT CASSLVLAGGTDTQYF TRBJ2-3 TRBD2 - TRBV7-9
TGCGCCAGCGGACAGGGGCGAAATACCGGGGAGCTGTTTTTT CASGQGRNTGELFF TRBJ2-2 TRBD1 - TRBV5-1
TGTGCCAGTAGTACGCGTTTGCCACGGACAGGCGAAAAACTGTTTTTT CASSTRLPRTGEKLFF TRBJ1-4 TRBD1 few TRBV19
TGTGCCAGCAGTTTAACCAGGGGGCTGTACACCGGGGAGCTGTTTTTT CASSLTRGLYTGELFF TRBJ2-2 TRBD1 - TRBV28
TGTGCCAGCAGTGGAGTCTACAGGAACACTGAAGCTTTCTTT CASSGVYRNTEAFF TRBJ1-1 - - TRBV2
TGTGCCAGCTCCCTCTCTGGGGCCAACGTCCTGACTTTC CASSLSGANVLTF TRBJ2-6 - - TRBV18
TGTGCCAGCAGACCAGCGGAAACCACAGATACGCAGTATTTT CASRPAETTDTQYF TRBJ2-3 - - TRBV6-5
TGTGCCAGCAGCCCCCTCCACATCACTGAAGCTTTCTTT CASSPLHITEAFF TRBJ1-1 - - TRBV6-5
TGCGCCAGCAGCCGCAGGGGGGACGAGACTGAAGCTTTCTTT CASSRRGDETEAFF TRBJ1-1 TRBD1 - TRBV5-1
TGTGCCAGCTCACCTCAGAGCGGGGCTGAAGCTTTCTTT CASSPQSGAEAFF TRBJ1-1 - few TRBV18
TGTGCCAGCAGCCTGGGGCCACGAGCCAACTATGGCTACACCTTC CASSLGPRANYGYTF TRBJ1-2 - - TRBV3-1/TRBV3-2
TGTGCCAGCAACGACAGGGTCGAAGGCTACACCTTC CASNDRVEGYTF TRBJ1-2 TRBD1 - TRBV2
TGTGCCAGCAGCGGGGACAGGGGGCTGACGACTGAAGCTTTCTTT CASSGDRGLTTEAFF TRBJ1-1 TRBD1 - TRBV9
TGTGCCAGTTGTCTTAAGGGGGCCTTGAGCGGCTACACCTTC CASCLKGALSGYTF TRBJ1-2 TRBD1 - TRBV19
TGTGCTAGCAGCTTGAAAGATTACCGACCGGGTACATACACCGGGGAGCTGTTTTTT CASSLKDYRPGTYTGELFF TRBJ2-2 - - TRBV7-7
TGTGCCAGCAGTCCGGTGGGGCTACTCGGGACTGAAGCTTTCTTT CASSPVGLLGTEAFF TRBJ1-1 - - TRBV2
TGTGCCAGCAGTGATTTAGTTGGCTACACCTTC CASSDLVGYTF TRBJ1-2 - - TRBV25-1